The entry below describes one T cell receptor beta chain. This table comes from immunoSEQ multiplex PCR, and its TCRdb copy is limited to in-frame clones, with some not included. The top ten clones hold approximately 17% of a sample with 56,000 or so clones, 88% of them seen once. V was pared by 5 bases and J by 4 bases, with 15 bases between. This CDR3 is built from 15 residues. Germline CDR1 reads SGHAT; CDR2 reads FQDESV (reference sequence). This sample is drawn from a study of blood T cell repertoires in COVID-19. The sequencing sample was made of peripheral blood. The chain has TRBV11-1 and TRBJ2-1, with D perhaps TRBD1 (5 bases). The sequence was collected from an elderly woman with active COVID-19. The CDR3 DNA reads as TGTGCCAGCAGCGTTCCTGGGGCCCCATACAATGAGCAGTTCTTC. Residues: CASSVPGAPYNEQFF.